The rows below give T cell receptor beta chains drawn from one sample of a study of OX40 agonist ivuxolimab in advanced cancers. Repertoires were generated with immunoSEQ multiplex PCR, while TCRdb's copy carries only in-frame clones and drops some. In the table there are 70,000 to 85,000 clones, 80% to 90% of which are singletons. The sequences come from CD4+ or CD8+ T cells sorted from blood, collected in a trial of the OX40 agonist ivuxolimab. Source of these receptors: an adult with an advanced solid tumor such as melanoma, head and neck, liver or kidney cancer. The CDR3 runs from the conserved cysteine through the conserved F or W. The D gene is left open where the match is weak. Part of the rows lack a size; the others show once, few, many or a class for expanded clones.

j_call d_call v_call clone_size cdr3_aa cdr3_nt
TRBJ1-3 - TRBV2 few CASSEGTPGNTIYF TGTGCCAGCAGTGAAGGGACCCCTGGAAACACCATATATTTT
TRBJ2-1 TRBD2 TRBV10-2 - CASEADTSGKVQQFF TGCGCCAGCGAGGCCGACACTAGCGGGAAAGTCCAGCAGTTCTTC
TRBJ1-1 TRBD1 TRBV9 - CASSPRGYTEAFF TGTGCCAGCAGCCCCAGGGGGTACACTGAAGCTTTCTTT
TRBJ2-7 TRBD1 TRBV18 - CASSPDTGTGGEQYF TGTGCCAGCTCACCGGATACCGGGACAGGCGGCGAGCAGTACTTC
TRBJ1-3 - TRBV19 - CASSMIRQSGNTIYF TGTGCCAGTAGTATGATTCGCCAATCTGGAAACACCATATATTTT
TRBJ1-1 - TRBV5-6 once CASSLAPSRVNTEAFF TGTGCCAGCAGCTTGGCACCATCCAGGGTGAACACTGAAGCTTTCTTT
TRBJ2-4 - TRBV5-5 - CASSGGYLAKNIQYF TGTGCCAGCAGCGGAGGATATCTAGCCAAAAACATTCAGTACTTC
TRBJ2-1 - TRBV4-1 once CASSQPAGTSYNEQFF TGCGCCAGCAGCCAACCAGCGGGCACCTCCTACAATGAGCAGTTCTTC
TRBJ1-5 - TRBV2 once CASRMRIRSQPQHF TGTGCCAGCAGGATGAGGATCAGGAGTCAGCCCCAGCATTTT
TRBJ2-1 - TRBV7-3 - CASSPDTGFGRYNEQFF TGTGCCAGCAGCCCCGACACAGGGTTTGGTCGGTACAATGAGCAGTTCTTC
TRBJ1-1 TRBD1 TRBV5-1 - CASSFIPTGGVEAFF TGCGCCAGCAGCTTTATCCCGACAGGGGGCGTTGAAGCTTTCTTT
TRBJ1-1 TRBD1 TRBV18 - CASSPGQENTEAFF TGTGCCAGCTCACCAGGACAGGAGAACACTGAAGCTTTCTTT
TRBJ1-1 - TRBV18 - CASSPRTENTEAFF TGTGCCAGCTCACCCAGGACAGAGAACACTGAAGCTTTCTTT
TRBJ2-2 TRBD2 TRBV5-5 - CASSFTSGAVGELFF TGTGCCAGCAGCTTTACTAGCGGGGCAGTGGGGGAGCTGTTTTTT
TRBJ2-2 TRBD2 TRBV9 - CASSVLASGNTGELFF TGTGCCAGCAGCGTTCTTGCTAGCGGGAACACCGGGGAGCTGTTTTTT
TRBJ1-5 TRBD1 TRBV6-5 - CASSRQGLTSQPQHF TGTGCCAGCAGCCGACAGGGGTTGACGAGTCAGCCCCAGCATTTT
TRBJ2-2 TRBD2 TRBV11-1 - CASSQGLAGTGELFF TGTGCCAGCAGCCAGGGACTAGCGGGCACCGGGGAGCTGTTTTTT
TRBJ2-1 - TRBV28 - CASSFRGTFEDNEQFF TGTGCCAGCAGTTTTCGAGGGACTTTTGAGGACAATGAGCAGTTCTTC
TRBJ1-5 - TRBV28 - CASSSGNRPQHF TGTGCCAGCAGTTCGGGGAACCGGCCCCAGCATTTT
TRBJ2-7 - TRBV4-2 - CASSPERRISYEQYF TGTGCCAGCAGCCCGGAACGACGGATCTCCTACGAGCAGTACTTC
TRBJ1-1 - TRBV6-1 - CASSLRQLPEAFF TGTGCCAGCAGCCTTAGACAGCTACCAGAAGCTTTCTTT
TRBJ1-1 - TRBV4-2 - CASTLGASNTEAFF TGTGCCAGCACCCTGGGGGCATCAAACACTGAAGCTTTCTTT
TRBJ1-2 - TRBV10-3 - CAIMGSLNYGYTF TGTGCCATCATGGGGTCCCTTAACTATGGCTACACCTTC